The rows below give T cell receptor beta chains drawn from one sample of a study of CD8 T cells in ankylosing spondylitis. One entry per CDR3 protein results from TCRdb running MiXCR on the 5' RACE reads. The sample carries about 220,000 distinct CDR3 sequences, about 7.3% recorded once. Material for sequencing was blood, either unsorted or a sorted T cell fraction (not recorded which). The receptor source for this set is a male donor with ankylosing spondylitis. Each CDR3 is given with its conserved first and last residue. A D gene is named only where the DNA matches it firmly. Not every row has a clone size; where given, it reads once, few, many or a size class.

v_gene	j_gene	d_gene	abundance	CDR3aa	CDR3nt
TRBV7-9	TRBJ2-5	NA	NA	CASSPWTAQETQYF	TGTGCCAGCAGCCCGTGGACAGCCCAAGAGACCCAGTACTTC
TRBV12-3/TRBV12-4	TRBJ1-2	NA	many	CASSLVEGTNYGYTF	TGTGCCAGCAGTTTAGTGGAGGGTACCAACTATGGCTACACCTTC
TRBV7-9	TRBJ1-2	NA	few	CASSSNLRDNYGYTF	TGTGCCAGCAGCTCCAACCTCCGGGATAACTATGGCTACACCTTC
TRBV25-1	TRBJ2-7	TRBD1	many	CASSGGQWVYEQYF	TGTGCCAGCAGTGGGGGACAGTGGGTCTACGAGCAGTACTTC
TRBV7-6	TRBJ1-1	TRBD1	many	CASSPRGDTEAFF	TGTGCCAGCAGCCCCAGGGGGGATACTGAAGCTTTCTTT
TRBV29-1	TRBJ2-4	TRBD1	NA	CSVEDRGIQYF	TGCAGCGTTGAGGACAGGGGGATTCAGTACTTC
TRBV5-3	TRBJ1-5	NA	few	CARRETVGGESQPQHF	TGTGCCAGAAGGGAGACCGTGGGGGGGGAGAGTCAGCCCCAGCATTTT
TRBV27	TRBJ2-5	TRBD1	many	CASSPFPQGEGETQYF	TGTGCCAGCAGTCCATTTCCCCAGGGGGAAGGGGAGACCCAGTACTTC
TRBV20-1	TRBJ2-7	NA	many	CSAKGGSGYEQYF	TGCAGTGCTAAAGGTGGTAGCGGCTACGAGCAGTACTTC
TRBV20-1	TRBJ2-1	NA	few	CSAGAPVSGWGYNEQFF	TGCAGTGCTGGAGCCCCTGTATCGGGGTGGGGGTACAATGAGCAGTTCTTC
TRBV25-1	TRBJ1-3	TRBD1	many	CASSEWTGGIGNTIYF	TGTGCCAGCAGTGAATGGACAGGGGGAATTGGAAACACCATATATTTT
TRBV4-2	TRBJ2-6	TRBD2	many	CASSRVTSGGRSGANVLTF	TGTGCCAGCAGCCGGGTCACTAGCGGGGGCCGCTCTGGGGCCAACGTCCTGACTTTC
TRBV20-1	TRBJ1-5	NA	NA	CSARKGRGSSNQPQHF	TGCAGTGCTAGAAAAGGTCGAGGATCGAGCAATCAGCCCCAGCATTTT
TRBV2	TRBJ1-2	TRBD1	many	CASSEVTGGYGYTF	TGTGCCAGCAGTGAGGTGACAGGGGGCTATGGCTACACCTTC
TRBV7-2	TRBJ2-1	TRBD1	NA	CASSLASQGVNEQFF	TGTGCCAGCAGCTTAGCGTCCCAGGGGGTAAATGAGCAGTTCTTC
TRBV4-3	TRBJ2-2	TRBD2	few	CASSQDRGLAVNTGELFF	TGCGCCAGCAGCCAAGATAGAGGCCTAGCGGTTAACACCGGGGAGCTGTTTTTT
TRBV28	TRBJ2-3	NA	many	CASSPYGDTQYF	TGTGCCAGCAGTCCCTATGGGGATACGCAGTATTTT
TRBV27	TRBJ2-4	NA	many	CASSPLGTKNIQYF	TGTGCCAGCAGTCCCCTCGGGACTAAAAACATTCAGTACTTC
TRBV20-1	TRBJ1-2	NA	NA	CSVRTSYGYTF	TGCAGTGTTAGGACAAGCTATGGCTACACCTTC
TRBV3-1	TRBJ2-7	NA	many	CASSQEPTGREQYF	TGTGCCAGCAGCCAAGAGCCGACAGGTCGCGAGCAGTACTTC
TRBV11-2	TRBJ2-6	NA	NA	CASSGGTHSFSGANVLTF	TGTGCCAGCAGCGGCGGGACTCACTCCTTCTCTGGGGCCAACGTCCTGACTTTC
TRBV12-3/TRBV12-4	TRBJ2-7	TRBD1	many	CASRTGTGYEQYF	TGTGCCAGCAGAACCGGGACAGGGTACGAGCAGTACTTC
TRBV7-8	TRBJ1-2	NA	many	CASSLLRQSYYGYTF	TGTGCCAGCAGCTTACTCAGACAGAGCTACTATGGCTACACCTTC
TRBV20-1	TRBJ1-1	TRBD1	many	CSARETGRNTEAFF	TGCAGTGCTAGAGAGACAGGGCGGAACACTGAAGCTTTCTTT
TRBV5-1	TRBJ1-6	TRBD1	many	CASRPNWTGEGALHF	TGCGCCAGCAGGCCTAACTGGACAGGGGAAGGAGCCCTCCACTTT
TRBV28	TRBJ1-5	NA	many	CASSLKAGLGGPQHF	TGTGCCAGCAGTTTAAAGGCGGGCCTAGGGGGGCCCCAGCATTTT
TRBV28	TRBJ1-2	NA	NA	CASSLSLDIRYGYTF	TGTGCCAGCAGTTTATCATTGGACATCCGCTATGGCTACACCTTC
TRBV12-3/TRBV12-4	TRBJ2-5	NA	many	CASSLGSDQYF	TGTGCCAGCAGTTTGGGCTCGGACCAGTACTTC
TRBV12-3/TRBV12-4	TRBJ2-1	TRBD2	many	CASSLGTSGFYNEQFF	TGTGCCAGCAGTTTAGGGACTAGCGGGTTTTACAATGAGCAGTTCTTC
TRBV7-2	TRBJ1-1	NA	many	CASSLAAGAEAFF	TGTGCCAGCAGCTTAGCGGCGGGGGCTGAAGCTTTCTTT
TRBV5-1	TRBJ2-3	NA	NA	CASSLEGIPTDTQYF	TGCGCCAGCAGCTTGGAAGGGATTCCCACAGATACGCAGTATTTT
TRBV20-1	TRBJ2-5	NA	many	CSARPHFETQYF	TGCAGTGCTAGACCCCACTTCGAGACCCAGTACTTC
TRBV4-3	TRBJ2-7	TRBD1	NA	CASSLNRGWYEQYF	TGCGCCAGCAGCCTGAACAGGGGGTGGTACGAGCAGTACTTC
TRBV20-1	TRBJ2-7	TRBD1	NA	CSARHRGYEQYF	TGCAGTGCTAGGCACAGGGGCTACGAGCAGTACTTC
TRBV6-4	TRBJ2-3	NA	NA	CASSEVGGDTDTQYF	TGTGCCAGCAGTGAAGTAGGGGGGGACACAGATACGCAGTATTTT
TRBV7-9	TRBJ1-1	NA	many	CASTNYGPNTEAFF	TGTGCCAGCACTAATTATGGACCGAACACTGAAGCTTTCTTT
TRBV18	TRBJ1-5	TRBD1	many	CASSPGQGALRNNQPQHF	TGTGCCAGCTCACCGGGACAGGGCGCTCTGCGAAACAATCAGCCCCAGCATTTT
TRBV28	TRBJ1-6	NA	many	CASRTELISYNSPLHF	TGTGCCAGCAGAACGGAGCTAATCTCCTATAATTCACCCCTCCACTTT
TRBV7-9	TRBJ1-4	NA	many	CASSLARPGEKLFF	TGTGCCAGCAGCTTAGCGCGGCCCGGAGAAAAACTGTTTTTT
TRBV19	TRBJ2-1	NA	NA	CASSELRGSGNEQFF	TGTGCCAGTAGCGAGCTTAGGGGTTCCGGCAATGAGCAGTTCTTC
TRBV6-1	TRBJ2-7	NA	NA	CASSPGRQYEQYF	TGTGCCAGCAGCCCGGGACGCCAGTACGAGCAGTACTTC
TRBV9	TRBJ2-5	NA	many	CASSITGGVQETQYF	TGTGCCAGCAGCATAACAGGGGGGGTCCAAGAGACCCAGTACTTC
TRBV27	TRBJ1-4	NA	many	CASSTGTDEKLFF	TGTGCCAGCAGTACCGGGACGGATGAAAAACTGTTTTTT
TRBV25-1	TRBJ2-1	NA	many	CASSESGGTKWDEQFF	TGTGCCAGCAGTGAATCCGGCGGGACAAAGTGGGATGAGCAGTTCTTC
TRBV7-7	TRBJ2-2	NA	NA	CASSNTGIGELFF	TGTGCTAGCAGCAATACAGGGATCGGGGAGCTGTTTTTT
TRBV6-2/TRBV6-3	TRBJ2-1	NA	many	CASSYGQTYNEQFF	TGTGCCAGCAGTTACGGACAAACCTACAATGAGCAGTTCTTC
TRBV6-2/TRBV6-3	TRBJ2-7	NA	NA	CASRSDHEQYF	TGTGCCAGCAGGAGTGACCACGAGCAGTACTTC
TRBV4-2	TRBJ2-1	TRBD2	many	CASSQGLARNNEQFF	TGTGCCAGCAGCCAAGGACTAGCGAGAAACAATGAGCAGTTCTTC
TRBV7-2	TRBJ2-4	TRBD1	many	CASRRTGLPKNIQYF	TGTGCCAGCAGACGGACAGGGCTTCCCAAAAACATTCAGTACTTC
TRBV27	TRBJ2-5	TRBD1	few	CASSLGQGVWETQYF	TGTGCCAGCAGTCTTGGACAGGGGGTATGGGAGACCCAGTACTTC
TRBV9	TRBJ2-7	NA	many	CASSRGTLYEQYF	TGTGCCAGCAGCCGGGGGACTCTCTACGAGCAGTACTTC
TRBV20-1	TRBJ2-1	NA	few	CSALNPGLTNEQFF	TGCAGTGCTCTCAATCCGGGACTTACCAATGAGCAGTTCTTC
TRBV13	TRBJ2-2	TRBD1	few	CASSARGRGTGELFF	TGTGCCAGCAGCGCCAGGGGGCGAGGCACCGGGGAGCTGTTTTTT
TRBV11-2	TRBJ2-1	TRBD2	many	CASSLGGRGYNEQFF	TGTGCCAGCAGCTTAGGCGGGAGGGGCTACAATGAGCAGTTCTTC
TRBV25-1	TRBJ1-2	NA	few	CASSAGLVLLYGYTF	TGTGCCAGCAGTGCCGGGTTGGTCCTGCTCTATGGCTACACCTTC
TRBV4-3	TRBJ2-2	NA	many	CASSQDGQTSGELFF	TGCGCCAGCAGCCAAGATGGGCAGACGTCCGGGGAGCTGTTTTTT
TRBV5-1	TRBJ2-1	TRBD1	NA	CASSPRDRGIWDEQFF	TGCGCCAGCAGCCCCCGGGACAGGGGGATATGGGATGAGCAGTTCTTC
TRBV4-3	TRBJ2-2	NA	many	CASSQDGAVAGELFF	TGCGCCAGCAGCCAAGATGGGGCAGTTGCCGGGGAGCTGTTTTTT
TRBV12-3/TRBV12-4	TRBJ1-6	NA	NA	CASNLGALPYNSPLHF	TGTGCCAGCAATTTAGGGGCCTTACCCTATAATTCACCCCTCCACTTT